The entry below gives a single TCR beta chain sequence along with its context. The target antigen is unknown. The length of the CDR3 is 16 residues. Germline assignment: CDR1 SGHRS and CDR2 YFSETQ. Trimming removed 0 bases from V and 0 bases from J, with 7 bases in between. In TCRdb, the 5' RACE reads were re-called with MiXCR into one record per CDR3 protein. The table has tens of thousands of distinct CDR3 sequences, roughly 17% seen once. This sample was taken from a study of early T cells in non-severe SARS-CoV-2 infection. The wider study: It was bulk RNA from unsorted whole blood that was sequenced, and the chains were unpaired.

Study-wide findings and caveats: VDJdb-based annotation leaned toward anti-spike CD8 responses and missed private and CD4 specificities.

Specimen: whole blood, collected at baseline. V and J are TRBV5-1 and TRBJ1-6; D unresolved. This clonotype was sampled from an adult who was a healthcare worker with PCR-confirmed SARS-CoV-2 infection or an uninfected control (not recorded which). The CDR3 protein is CASSLERNSYNSPLHF. The CDR3 coding sequence is TGCGCCAGCAGCTTGGAGCGGAACTCCTATAATTCACCCCTCCACTTT. The complete variable domain, with remaining parts taken from reference TRBV5-1 and TRBJ1-6, reads KAGVTQTPRYLIKTRGQQVTLSCSPISGHRSVSWYQQTPGQGLQFLFEYFSETQRNKGNFPGRFSGRQFSNSRSEMNVSTLELGDSALYLCASSLERNSYNSPLHFGNGTRLTVT.